In this sample, the clone carrying this T cell receptor (beta chain) turned up many times. No antigen is known for it. RNA transcripts yielded amplified TCR beta CDR3 regions. TCR CDR3 regions were first amplified by RT-PCR with HTBI primers. TCRdb itself ran the multiplex PCR reads through MiXCR, one entry per CDR3 protein. The data hold 550,000 to 600,000 distinct CDR3 sequences, with approximately 15% observed a single time. Any patient presenting with uncontrolled infection, other autoimmune disease, pregnancy or lactation was left out. V was shortened by 11 bases and J by 9 bases, with 17 bases between the two germline ends. CDR1 is SGHTA and CDR2 is FQGTGA in the germline V gene. The CDR3 runs to 12 residues. This entry belongs to a study of T cells in Graves' hyperthyroidism and ophthalmopathy. Study context: Peripheral blood was drawn at first diagnosis, prior to all treatment.

Study-level results: In blood, most of the thyroid clonotypes expanded above 0.001 were also present. Median prediction lead before ophthalmopathy onset was 5 to 7 months with the model.

This chain links TRBV7-3 with TRBJ2-4; D perhaps matches TRBD1 (5 bases). The sequencing input was blood. This clonotype was sampled from a woman younger than 30 with Graves' ophthalmopathy. CDR3 in DNA: TGTGCCTCAGCCGGAGACAGAGGCATTCAGTACTTC. This encodes CASAGDRGIQYF.